Listed below are T cell receptor beta chains from one sample, sequenced in a study of Ad26.COV2.S vaccination and SARS-CoV-2 variants. Clones were read by immunoSEQ multiplex PCR, and TCRdb kept only the in-frame ones, dropping some. Of about 420,000 clones listed, around nine tenths are singletons. The sample was peripheral blood, taken in a trial of Ad26.COV2.S vaccine versus placebo. The receptors shown here come from a person between 18 and 60 years old who received the Ad26.COV2.S COVID-19 vaccine or a placebo. Each CDR3 is given with its conserved first and last residue. Each record gives: J gene, clone size, V gene, D gene, CDR3 protein, CDR3 DNA. A D gene is named only where the DNA matches it firmly. A clone size is listed for some rows: how often the clone was seen (once, few, many), or a class if it is expanded.

TRBJ1-1 | once | TRBV27 | TRBD1 | CASSLSAGDRGNTEAFF | TGTGCCAGCAGTTTATCCGCCGGGGACAGGGGGAACACTGAAGCTTTCTTT
TRBJ2-5 | NA | TRBV7-9 | NA | CASSPEYQETQYF | TGTGCCAGCAGCCCGGAGTACCAAGAGACCCAGTACTTC
TRBJ1-4 | NA | TRBV6-6 | NA | CASSYSTRGEKLFF | TGTGCCAGCAGTTATTCGACGCGCGGGGAAAAACTGTTTTTT
TRBJ2-2 | NA | TRBV12-3/TRBV12-4 | NA | CASRGLGIGELFF | TGTGCCAGCAGGGGCCTCGGGATCGGGGAGCTGTTTTTT
TRBJ2-7 | NA | TRBV6-5 | TRBD1 | CASSYSGQGWYEQYF | TGTGCCAGCAGTTACTCGGGACAGGGATGGTACGAGCAGTACTTC
TRBJ1-1 | NA | TRBV28 | TRBD1 | CASRRGLVNTEAFF | TGTGCCAGCAGGAGGGGGCTCGTGAACACTGAAGCTTTCTTT
TRBJ1-5 | NA | TRBV19 | NA | CASSFGTSNQPQHF | TGTGCCAGTAGTTTTGGGACTAGCAATCAGCCCCAGCATTTT
TRBJ2-5 | NA | TRBV30 | NA | CAWSSGGSQTQYF | TGTGCCTGGAGTTCTGGTGGGTCCCAGACCCAGTACTTC
TRBJ2-4 | NA | TRBV7-9 | NA | CASSLAESPRGNIQYF | TGTGCCAGCAGCTTAGCCGAGTCACCTCGAGGCAACATTCAGTACTTC
TRBJ1-1 | NA | TRBV19 | NA | CASSIRPGTEAFF | TGTGCCAGTAGTATCCGCCCCGGCACTGAAGCTTTCTTT
TRBJ1-3 | NA | TRBV14 | NA | CASSQLRDGGNTIYF | TGTGCCAGCAGCCAGCTCAGGGATGGAGGAAACACCATATATTTT
TRBJ1-3 | NA | TRBV5-8 | TRBD1 | CASSRGLGQGFPSGNTIYF | TGTGCCAGCAGCCGGGGGCTGGGACAGGGGTTCCCCTCTGGAAACACCATATATTTT
TRBJ1-5 | NA | TRBV30 | NA | CACGRSSNQPQHF | TGTGCCTGCGGGAGGAGTAGCAATCAGCCCCAGCATTTT
TRBJ1-5 | few | TRBV28 | NA | CASSFAGNQPQHF | TGTGCCAGCAGTTTCGCAGGGAATCAGCCCCAGCATTTT
TRBJ2-5 | once | TRBV9 | NA | CASSVNQGNQETQYF | TGTGCCAGCAGCGTAAACCAGGGGAACCAAGAGACCCAGTACTTC
TRBJ2-5 | NA | TRBV4-3 | NA | CASSLSAAEETQYF | TGCGCCAGCAGCCTCTCTGCGGCCGAAGAGACCCAGTACTTC
TRBJ2-7 | NA | TRBV29-1 | TRBD1 | CSVENPGQGYEQYF | TGCAGCGTTGAAAACCCGGGACAGGGGTACGAGCAGTACTTC
TRBJ1-1 | NA | TRBV7-9 | NA | CASSFQAGTEAFF | TGTGCCAGCAGCTTTCAGGCGGGAACCGAAGCTTTCTTT
TRBJ1-4 | NA | TRBV5-1 | NA | CASSLDGATNEKLFF | TGCGCCAGCAGCCTCGACGGTGCAACTAATGAAAAACTGTTTTTT
TRBJ2-2 | NA | TRBV5-1 | NA | CASRGSGELFF | TGCGCCAGCCGTGGATCCGGGGAGCTGTTTTTT
TRBJ2-7 | NA | TRBV4-1 | NA | CASSPNGPYEQYF | TGCGCCAGCAGCCCTAACGGCCCCTACGAGCAGTACTTC
TRBJ2-2 | NA | TRBV7-2 | TRBD1 | CASSADRGGGGGELFF | TGTGCCAGCAGCGCGGACAGGGGCGGGGGCGGCGGGGAGCTGTTTTTT
TRBJ2-5 | NA | TRBV3-1/TRBV3-2 | TRBD1 | CASSQDTGVQETQYF | TGTGCCAGCAGCCAGGATACAGGGGTCCAAGAGACCCAGTACTTC
TRBJ2-5 | few | TRBV3-1/TRBV3-2 | NA | CASSGQNQETQYF | TGTGCCAGCAGCGGACAGAACCAAGAGACCCAGTACTTC
TRBJ2-2 | NA | TRBV30 | NA | CAWNKGDTGELFF | TGTGCCTGGAATAAGGGGGACACCGGGGAGCTGTTTTTT
TRBJ1-3 | NA | TRBV2 | NA | CASMSGNTIYF | TGTGCCAGCATGTCGGGAAACACCATATATTTT
TRBJ1-1 | NA | TRBV6-5 | NA | CASRATGFTTEAFF | TGTGCCAGCAGAGCCACAGGGTTTACAACTGAAGCTTTCTTT
TRBJ2-3 | NA | TRBV30 | TRBD2 | CARRTGGVDTQYF | TGTGCTCGGAGGACGGGGGGTGTAGATACGCAGTATTTT
TRBJ2-2 | NA | TRBV7-3 | TRBD1 | CASSSKDRGQYTGELFF | TGTGCCAGCAGCTCAAAGGACAGGGGGCAATACACCGGGGAGCTGTTTTTT